This record covers a single T cell receptor (beta chain). From the 5' RACE reads, TCRdb called clonotypes with MiXCR, one entry per CDR3 protein. The table has 50,000 to 70,000 distinct CDR3 sequences, under 7.5% seen once. This record comes from a study of CD8 T cells in ankylosing spondylitis. The TCR comes from a male donor with ankylosing spondylitis. The sample taken for sequencing was synovial fluid, either unsorted or a sorted T cell fraction (not recorded which).

The CDR3 sequence is CSAPGLAGAPYNEQFF. As DNA, the CDR3 is TGCAGTGCCCCGGGACTAGCGGGAGCGCCCTACAATGAGCAGTTCTTC. J is TRBJ2-1 and V is TRBV20-1; TRBD2 agrees at 14 bases. Germline lookup yields CDR1 DFQATT and CDR2 SNEGSKA (reference sequence). J gave up 2 bases and V 6 bases, and 6 bases lay outside the gene matches. The CDR3 has 16 residues.